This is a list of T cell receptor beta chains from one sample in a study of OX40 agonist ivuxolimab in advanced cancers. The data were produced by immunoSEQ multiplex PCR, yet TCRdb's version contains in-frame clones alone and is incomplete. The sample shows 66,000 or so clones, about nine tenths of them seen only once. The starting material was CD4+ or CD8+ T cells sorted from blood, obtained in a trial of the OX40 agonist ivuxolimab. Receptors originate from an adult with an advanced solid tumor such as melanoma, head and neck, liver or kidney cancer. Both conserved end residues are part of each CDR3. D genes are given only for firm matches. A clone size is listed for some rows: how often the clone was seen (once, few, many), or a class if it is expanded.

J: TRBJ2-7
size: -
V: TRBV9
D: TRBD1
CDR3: CASSADRVADEQYF
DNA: TGTGCCAGCAGCGCCGACAGGGTTGCCGACGAGCAGTACTTC

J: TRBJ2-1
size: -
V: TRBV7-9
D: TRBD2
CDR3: CASSPPSGLNYNEQFF
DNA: TGTGCCAGCAGCCCACCTAGCGGCCTTAACTACAATGAGCAGTTCTTC

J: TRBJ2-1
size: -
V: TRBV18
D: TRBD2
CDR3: CASSPPSGPYNEQFF
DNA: TGTGCCAGCTCGCCTCCTAGCGGGCCCTACAATGAGCAGTTCTTC

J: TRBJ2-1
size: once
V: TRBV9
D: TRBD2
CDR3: CASSPSGSVYNEQFF
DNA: TGTGCCAGCAGCCCAAGCGGGAGTGTCTACAATGAGCAGTTCTTC

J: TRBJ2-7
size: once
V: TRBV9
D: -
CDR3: CASSVPPFGEQYF
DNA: TGTGCCAGCAGCGTACCCCCGTTTGGCGAGCAGTACTTC

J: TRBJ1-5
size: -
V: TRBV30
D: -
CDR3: CAWSRGVRQPQHF
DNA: TGTGCCTGGAGTCGGGGGGTTCGACAGCCCCAGCATTTT

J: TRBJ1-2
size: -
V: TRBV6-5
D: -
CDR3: CASSYAATANYGYTF
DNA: TGTGCCAGCAGTTACGCGGCGACAGCTAACTATGGCTACACCTTC

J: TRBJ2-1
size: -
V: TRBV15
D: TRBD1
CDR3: CATSSFGTGGIEQFF
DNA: TGTGCCACCAGCAGCTTTGGGACAGGGGGCATTGAGCAGTTCTTC

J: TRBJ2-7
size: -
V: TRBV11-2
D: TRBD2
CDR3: CASSFGTSGGYEQYF
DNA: TGTGCCAGCAGCTTCGGGACTAGCGGGGGGTACGAGCAGTACTTC

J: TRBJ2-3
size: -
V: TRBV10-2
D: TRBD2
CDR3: CASSWTSMGDTQYF
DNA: TGCGCCAGCAGTTGGACTAGTATGGGAGATACGCAGTATTTT

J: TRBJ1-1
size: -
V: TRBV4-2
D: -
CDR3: CASSQERGMTEAFF
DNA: TGTGCCAGCAGCCAAGAACGCGGTATGACTGAAGCTTTCTTT

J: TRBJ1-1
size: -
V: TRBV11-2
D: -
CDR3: CASSLGRRDTEAFF
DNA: TGTGCCAGCAGCTTAGGACGGCGGGACACTGAAGCTTTCTTT

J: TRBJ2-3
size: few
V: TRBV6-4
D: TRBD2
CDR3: CASSDSSGGATDTQYF
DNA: TGTGCCAGCAGTGACTCTAGCGGGGGGGCCACAGATACGCAGTATTTT

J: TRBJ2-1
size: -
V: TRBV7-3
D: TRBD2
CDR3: CASSLLAGSGSNEQFF
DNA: TGTGCCAGCAGCTTACTAGCGGGCTCTGGGTCGAATGAGCAGTTCTTC

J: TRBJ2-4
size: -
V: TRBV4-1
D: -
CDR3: CASSRAGNWAKNIQYF
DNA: TGCGCCAGCAGCCGGGCTGGAAACTGGGCCAAAAACATTCAGTACTTC

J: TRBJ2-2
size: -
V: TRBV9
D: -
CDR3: CASGRGVGELFF
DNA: TGTGCCAGCGGACGAGGGGTCGGGGAGCTGTTTTTT

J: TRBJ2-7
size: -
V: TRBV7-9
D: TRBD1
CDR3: CASSLALAGGEQYF
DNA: TGTGCCAGCAGCTTAGCGTTGGCAGGGGGCGAGCAGTACTTC

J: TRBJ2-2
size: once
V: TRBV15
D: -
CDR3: CATSYTGELFF
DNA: TGTGCCACCAGCTATACCGGGGAGCTGTTTTTT

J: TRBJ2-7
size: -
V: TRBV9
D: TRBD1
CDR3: CASSDRQGGPYEQYF
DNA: TGTGCCAGCAGCGATCGACAGGGTGGCCCCTACGAGCAGTACTTC

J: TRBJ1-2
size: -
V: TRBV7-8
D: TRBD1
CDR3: CASSLTGAGGYTF
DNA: TGTGCCAGCAGCTTAACAGGGGCCGGGGGCTACACCTTC

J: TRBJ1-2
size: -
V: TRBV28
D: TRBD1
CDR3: CASSRDRHNYGYTF
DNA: TGTGCCAGCAGCCGGGACAGACACAACTATGGCTACACCTTC

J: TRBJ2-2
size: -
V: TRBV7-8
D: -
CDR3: CASSFRRELFF
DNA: TGTGCCAGCAGCTTCAGGAGGGAGCTGTTTTTT

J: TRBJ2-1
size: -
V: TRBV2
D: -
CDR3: CASFAVSSYNEQFF
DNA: TGTGCCAGCTTCGCGGTGAGCTCCTACAATGAGCAGTTCTTC

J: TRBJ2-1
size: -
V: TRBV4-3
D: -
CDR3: CASSQVPYYNEQFF
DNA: TGCGCCAGCAGCCAAGTCCCTTACTACAATGAGCAGTTCTTC

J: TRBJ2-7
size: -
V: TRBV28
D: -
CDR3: CATRGGHNYEQYF
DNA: TGTGCCACCCGTGGGGGACACAACTACGAGCAGTACTTC

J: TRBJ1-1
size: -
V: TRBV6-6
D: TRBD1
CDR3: CASSQTGFEAFF
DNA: TGTGCCAGCAGTCAGACAGGGTTTGAAGCTTTCTTT

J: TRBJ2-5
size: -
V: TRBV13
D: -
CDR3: CASSSYEETQYF
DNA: TGTGCCAGCAGCTCTTACGAAGAGACCCAGTACTTC

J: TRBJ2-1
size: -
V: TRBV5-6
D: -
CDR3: CASAPEGGWNNEQFF
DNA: TGTGCCAGCGCCCCAGAAGGGGGGTGGAACAATGAGCAGTTCTTC

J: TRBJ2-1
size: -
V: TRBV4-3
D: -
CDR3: CASSQDGIDEYNEQFF
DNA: TGCGCCAGCAGCCAGGACGGGATCGACGAATACAATGAGCAGTTCTTC

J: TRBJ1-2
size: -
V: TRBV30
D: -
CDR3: CAWRGRDYTF
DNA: TGTGCCTGGAGGGGGAGAGACTACACCTTC

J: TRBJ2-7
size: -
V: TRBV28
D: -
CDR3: CASSGASSYEQYF
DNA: TGTGCCAGCAGTGGAGCATCCTCCTACGAGCAGTACTTC

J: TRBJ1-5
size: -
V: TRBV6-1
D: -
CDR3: CASSEGSGGYSNQPQHF
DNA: TGTGCCAGCAGTGAAGGGTCAGGCGGTTATAGCAATCAGCCCCAGCATTTT

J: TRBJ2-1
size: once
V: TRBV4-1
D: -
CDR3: CASSQAYNEQFF
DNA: TGCGCCAGCAGCCAAGCCTACAATGAGCAGTTCTTC

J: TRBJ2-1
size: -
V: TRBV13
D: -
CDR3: CASSFPGSSNEQFF
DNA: TGTGCCAGCAGCTTCCCTGGGAGTAGCAATGAGCAGTTCTTC

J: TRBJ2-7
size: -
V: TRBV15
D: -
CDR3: CATSREGWDEQYF
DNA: TGTGCCACCAGCAGAGAGGGGTGGGACGAGCAGTACTTC

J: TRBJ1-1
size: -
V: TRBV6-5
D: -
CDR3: CAFRGELPIDTEAFF
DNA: TGTGCATTCCGGGGGGAGTTGCCAATCGACACTGAAGCTTTCTTT

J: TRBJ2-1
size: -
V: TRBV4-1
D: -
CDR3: CASSPAEFNEQFF
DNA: TGCGCCAGCAGCCCGGCGGAGTTCAATGAGCAGTTCTTC

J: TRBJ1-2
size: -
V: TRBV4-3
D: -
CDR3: CASSQWFRGKGDGYTF
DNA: TGCGCCAGCAGCCAATGGTTTCGGGGAAAGGGGGATGGCTACACCTTC

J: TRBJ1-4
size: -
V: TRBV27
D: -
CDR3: CASSPIDSNIGATNEKLFF
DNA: TGTGCCAGCAGTCCTATCGATTCAAACATCGGTGCAACTAATGAAAAACTGTTTTTT

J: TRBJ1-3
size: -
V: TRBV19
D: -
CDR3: CASSIQISGNTIYF
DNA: TGTGCCAGTAGTATACAGATCTCTGGAAACACCATATATTTT

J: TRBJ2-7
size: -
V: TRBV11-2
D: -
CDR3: CASSLTYEQYF
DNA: TGTGCCAGCAGCTTAACCTACGAGCAGTACTTC

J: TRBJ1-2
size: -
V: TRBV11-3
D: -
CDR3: CASSLDRQPSANYGYTF
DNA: TGTGCCAGCAGCTTAGACCGTCAGCCCAGTGCTAACTATGGCTACACCTTC

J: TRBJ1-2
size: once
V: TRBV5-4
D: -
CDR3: CASSHDHATEAGYTF
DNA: TGTGCCAGCAGCCACGACCATGCTACGGAGGCGGGCTACACCTTC

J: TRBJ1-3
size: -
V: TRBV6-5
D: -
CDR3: CASTQFLSSGNTIYF
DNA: TGTGCCAGCACCCAATTTTTGAGCTCTGGAAACACCATATATTTT

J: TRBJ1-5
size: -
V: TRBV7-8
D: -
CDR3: CASSLRPLGGGNQPQHF
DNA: TGTGCCAGCAGCTTAAGGCCCCTCGGTGGCGGCAATCAGCCCCAGCATTTT

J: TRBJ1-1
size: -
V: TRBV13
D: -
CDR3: CASSLGRTEAFF
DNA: TGTGCCAGCAGCTTGGGGAGGACTGAAGCTTTCTTT

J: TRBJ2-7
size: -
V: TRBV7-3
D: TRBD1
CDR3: CASSLGDRGHDEQYF
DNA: TGTGCCAGCAGCTTAGGCGACAGGGGGCACGACGAGCAGTACTTC

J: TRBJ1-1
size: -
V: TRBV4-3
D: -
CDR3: CASSQDFAGIEEAFF
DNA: TGCGCCAGCAGCCAAGATTTCGCAGGGATCGAAGAAGCTTTCTTT

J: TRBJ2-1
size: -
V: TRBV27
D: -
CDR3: CASSSSYEQFF
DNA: TGTGCCAGCAGTTCATCTTATGAGCAGTTCTTC

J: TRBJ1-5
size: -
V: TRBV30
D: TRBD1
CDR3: CAWSVREAGGIGQPQHF
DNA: TGTGCCTGGAGTGTACGGGAGGCAGGGGGTATAGGGCAGCCCCAGCATTTT

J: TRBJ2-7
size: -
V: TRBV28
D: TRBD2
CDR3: CASSTQRGAGEQYF
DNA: TGTGCCAGCAGTACCCAGCGGGGGGCGGGTGAGCAGTACTTC

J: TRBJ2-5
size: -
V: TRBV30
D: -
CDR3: CAWSVDTQETQYF
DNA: TGTGCCTGGAGTGTCGACACACAAGAGACCCAGTACTTC

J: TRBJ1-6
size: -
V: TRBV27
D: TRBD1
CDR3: CASSLQGANSPLHF
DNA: TGTGCCAGCAGCCTACAGGGGGCGAATTCACCCCTCCACTTT